The count of the clone carrying this TCR beta chain is one. What it binds is unknown. Sample treatment: roughly ten-day PBMC culture with coronavirus spike peptide pools or control peptides (ViraFEST assay). CDR1 is GTSNPN and CDR2 is SVGIG in the germline V gene (reference sequence). Trimming took 7 bases from V and 0 from J, leaving 13 bases between them. This CDR3 spans 14 amino acids. The data derive from a study of vaccination and CD4 T cells after COVID-19. Oncomine TCR Beta short-read sequencing was applied to DNA from cultured CD4+ T cells. The source of extracted genomic DNA was cultured CD4+ T cells. TCRdb reanalysed the PCR reads using MiXCR and keeps one entry per CDR3 protein. This sample has under 20,000 distinct CDR3 sequences; about 70% occur once, and the top ten carry less than 7%.

Sequenced input: CD4+ T cells from blood, cultured in vitro. The clonotype comes from a human donor who had recovered from COVID-19. The chain uses TRBV30 and TRBJ1-5; D is unresolved. The CDR3: CASQRTGSNQPQHF. CDR3 sequence (DNA): TGTGCCTCTCAAAGGACGGGTAGCAATCAGCCCCAGCATTTT.